This T cell receptor (beta chain) originates from a study of T cell clones after liver transplantation. Study-level background: TCRbeta sequencing after a pre-transplant mixed lymphocyte reaction identified graft-donor-reactive clones, later tracked in post-transplant blood.

TCRdb keeps only in-frame clones here, not all; method: immunoSEQ multiplex PCR. The table lists 80,000 or so clones, roughly 85% of them singletons. V was cut by 6 bases and J by 3 bases, with 18 bases left in between. The CDR3 extends over 14 amino acids. Germline CDR1 is SQVTM and CDR2 is ANQGSEA. Sequenced here: CD4+ T cells from blood, sampled 46 months after liver transplant. The TCR originated in a human patient who received a liver transplant. Some of the T cells may derive from the graft donor. This chain links TRBV29-1 with TRBJ2-7; D is possibly TRBD1 (6 bases). CDR3 sequence (DNA): TGCAGCGTCAAACAGGGTAAAGGTAGCTACGAGCAGTACTTC. This gives the protein CSVKQGKGSYEQYF.